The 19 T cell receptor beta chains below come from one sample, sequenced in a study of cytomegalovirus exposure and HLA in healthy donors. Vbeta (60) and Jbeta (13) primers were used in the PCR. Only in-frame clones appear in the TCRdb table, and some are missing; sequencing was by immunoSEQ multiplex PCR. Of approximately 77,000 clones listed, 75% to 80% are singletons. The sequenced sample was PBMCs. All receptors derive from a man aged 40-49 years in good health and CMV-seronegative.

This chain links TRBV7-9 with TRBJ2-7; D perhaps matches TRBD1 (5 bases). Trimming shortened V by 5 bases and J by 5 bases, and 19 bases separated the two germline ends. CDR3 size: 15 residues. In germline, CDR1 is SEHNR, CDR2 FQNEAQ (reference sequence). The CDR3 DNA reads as TGTGCCAGCAGCCATGGTCCGGACACTTTGCACGAGCAGTACTTC. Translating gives CASSHGPDTLHEQYF.

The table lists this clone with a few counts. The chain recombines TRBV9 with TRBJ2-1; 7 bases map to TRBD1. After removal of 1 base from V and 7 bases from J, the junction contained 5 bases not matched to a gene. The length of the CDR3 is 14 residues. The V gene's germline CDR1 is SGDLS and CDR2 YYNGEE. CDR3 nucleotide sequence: TGTGCCAGCAGCGTACCGACAGGGTCTAATGAGCAGTTCTTC. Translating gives CASSVPTGSNEQFF.

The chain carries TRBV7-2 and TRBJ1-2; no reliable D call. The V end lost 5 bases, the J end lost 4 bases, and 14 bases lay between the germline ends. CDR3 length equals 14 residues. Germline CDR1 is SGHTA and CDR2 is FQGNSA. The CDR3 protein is CASSPGGSPYGYTF. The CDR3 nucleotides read TGTGCCAGCAGCCCGGGCGGGAGTCCCTATGGCTACACCTTC.

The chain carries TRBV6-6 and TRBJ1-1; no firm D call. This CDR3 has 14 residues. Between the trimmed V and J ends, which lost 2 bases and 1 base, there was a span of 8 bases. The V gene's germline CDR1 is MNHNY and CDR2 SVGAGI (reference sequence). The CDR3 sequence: CASSYDAGNTEAFF. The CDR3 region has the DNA TGTGCCAGCAGTTACGATGCCGGGAACACTGAAGCTTTCTTT.

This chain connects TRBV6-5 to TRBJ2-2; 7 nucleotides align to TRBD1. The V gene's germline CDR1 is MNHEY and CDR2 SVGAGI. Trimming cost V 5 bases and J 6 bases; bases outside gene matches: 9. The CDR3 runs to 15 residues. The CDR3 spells CASSRGRGKAGELFF. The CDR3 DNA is TGTGCCAGCAGTAGGGGGCGAGGGAAGGCCGGGGAGCTGTTTTTT.

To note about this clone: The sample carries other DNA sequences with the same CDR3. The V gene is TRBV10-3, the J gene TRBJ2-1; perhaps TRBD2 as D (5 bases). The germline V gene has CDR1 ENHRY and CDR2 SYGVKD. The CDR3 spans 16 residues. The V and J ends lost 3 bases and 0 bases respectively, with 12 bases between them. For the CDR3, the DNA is TGTGCCATCAGTGAAGAAGCGGTTAGCTCCTACAATGAGCAGTTCTTC. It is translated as CAISEEAVSSYNEQFF.

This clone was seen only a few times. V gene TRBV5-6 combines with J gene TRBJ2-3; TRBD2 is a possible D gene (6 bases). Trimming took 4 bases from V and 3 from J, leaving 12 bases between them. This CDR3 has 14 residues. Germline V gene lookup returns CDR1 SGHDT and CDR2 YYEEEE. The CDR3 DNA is TGTGCCAGCAGCATTGGGGACTCAACAGATACGCAGTATTTT. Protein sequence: CASSIGDSTDTQYF.

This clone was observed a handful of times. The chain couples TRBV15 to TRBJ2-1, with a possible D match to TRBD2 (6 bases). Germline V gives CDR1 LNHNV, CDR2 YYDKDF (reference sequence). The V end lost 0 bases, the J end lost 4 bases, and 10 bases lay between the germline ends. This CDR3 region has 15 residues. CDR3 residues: CATSRDKLAYNEQFF. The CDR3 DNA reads TGTGCCACCAGCAGAGATAAACTAGCATACAATGAGCAGTTCTTC.

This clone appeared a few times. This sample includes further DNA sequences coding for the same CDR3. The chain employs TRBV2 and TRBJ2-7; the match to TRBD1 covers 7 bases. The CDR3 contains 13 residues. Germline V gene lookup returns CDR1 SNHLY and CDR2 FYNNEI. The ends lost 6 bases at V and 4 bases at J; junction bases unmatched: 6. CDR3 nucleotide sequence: TGTGCCAGCAGGAAGGGACAGACTTACGAGCAGTACTTC. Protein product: CASRKGQTYEQYF.

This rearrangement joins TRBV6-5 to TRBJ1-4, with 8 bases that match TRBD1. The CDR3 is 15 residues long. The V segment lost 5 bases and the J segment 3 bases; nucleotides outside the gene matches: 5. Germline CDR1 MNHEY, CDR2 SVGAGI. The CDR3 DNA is TGTGCCAGCAGTCCCACAGGGGGAGCTAATGAAAAACTGTTTTTT. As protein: CASSPTGGANEKLFF.

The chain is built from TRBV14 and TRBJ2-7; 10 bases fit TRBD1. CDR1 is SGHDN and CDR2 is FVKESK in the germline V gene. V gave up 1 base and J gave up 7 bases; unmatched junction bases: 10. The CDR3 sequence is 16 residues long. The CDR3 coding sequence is TGTGCCAGCAGCCAAGTAAGGGACAGGGGTTCGGGAGAGCAGTACTTC. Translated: CASSQVRDRGSGEQYF.

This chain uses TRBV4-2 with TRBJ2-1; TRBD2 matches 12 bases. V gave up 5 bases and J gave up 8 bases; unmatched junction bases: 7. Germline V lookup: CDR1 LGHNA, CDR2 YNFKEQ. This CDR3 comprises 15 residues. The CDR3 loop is CASSATSGRADEQFF. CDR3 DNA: TGTGCCAGCAGCGCGACTAGCGGGAGAGCCGATGAGCAGTTCTTC.

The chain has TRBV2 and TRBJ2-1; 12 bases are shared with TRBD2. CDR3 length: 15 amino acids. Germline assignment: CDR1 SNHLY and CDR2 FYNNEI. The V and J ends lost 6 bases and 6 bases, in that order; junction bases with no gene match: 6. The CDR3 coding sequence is TGTGCCAGCAGGAATAGGGGACTAGCGGGCAATGAGCAGTTCTTC. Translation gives CASRNRGLAGNEQFF. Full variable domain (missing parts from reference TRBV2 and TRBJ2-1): EPEVTQTPSHQVTQMGQEVILRCVPISNHLYFYWYRQILGQKVEFLVSFYNNEISEKSEIFDDQFSVERPDGSNFTLKIRSTKLEDSAMYFCASRNRGLAGNEQFFGPGTRLTVL.

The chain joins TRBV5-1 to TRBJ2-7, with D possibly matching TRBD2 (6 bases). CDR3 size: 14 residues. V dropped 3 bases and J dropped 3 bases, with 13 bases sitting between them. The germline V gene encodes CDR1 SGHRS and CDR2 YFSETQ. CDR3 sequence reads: CASSSSGTLYEQYF. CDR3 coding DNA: TGCGCCAGCAGCTCTTCCGGGACTCTCTACGAGCAGTACTTC. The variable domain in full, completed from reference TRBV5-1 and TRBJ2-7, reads KAGVTQTPRYLIKTRGQQVTLSCSPISGHRSVSWYQQTPGQGLQFLFEYFSETQRNKGNFPGRFSGRQFSNSRSEMNVSTLELGDSALYLCASSSSGTLYEQYFGPGTRLTVT.

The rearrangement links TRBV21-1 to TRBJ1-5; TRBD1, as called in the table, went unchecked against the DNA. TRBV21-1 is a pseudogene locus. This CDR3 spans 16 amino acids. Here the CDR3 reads CASSKGGRNSNQPQHF. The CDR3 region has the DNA TGTGCCAGCAGCAAAGGGGGCAGGAATAGCAATCAGCCCCAGCATTTT.

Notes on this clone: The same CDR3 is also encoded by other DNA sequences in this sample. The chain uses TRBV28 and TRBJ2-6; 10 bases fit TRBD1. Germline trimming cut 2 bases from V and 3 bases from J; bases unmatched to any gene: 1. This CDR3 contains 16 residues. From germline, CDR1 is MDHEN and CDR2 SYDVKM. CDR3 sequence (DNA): TGTGCCAGCAGTTTAGGGACAGGGGTTGGGGCCAACGTCCTGACTTTC. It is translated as CASSLGTGVGANVLTF.

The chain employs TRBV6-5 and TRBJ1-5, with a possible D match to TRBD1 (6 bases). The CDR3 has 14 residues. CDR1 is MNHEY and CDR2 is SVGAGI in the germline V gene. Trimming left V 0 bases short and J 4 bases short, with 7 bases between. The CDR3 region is CASSYSDRNQPQHF. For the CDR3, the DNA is TGTGCCAGCAGTTACTCGGACAGAAATCAGCCCCAGCATTTT.

DNA of the CDR3: TGTGCCAGCAGAGCGGATGCCTACGAGCAGTACTTC. Residues: CASRADAYEQYF. This rearrangement joins TRBV28 to TRBJ2-7; D perhaps matches TRBD2 (5 bases). In germline, CDR1 is MDHEN, CDR2 SYDVKM. This CDR3 is 12 amino acids long. V shed 6 bases and J shed 2 bases, with 8 bases lying between them.

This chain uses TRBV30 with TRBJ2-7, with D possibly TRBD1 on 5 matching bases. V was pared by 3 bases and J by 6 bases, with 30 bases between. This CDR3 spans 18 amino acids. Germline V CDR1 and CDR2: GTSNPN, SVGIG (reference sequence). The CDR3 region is CAWRARSLRQGGPSEQYF. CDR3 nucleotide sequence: TGTGCCTGGAGGGCGAGGTCTTTGAGGCAGGGCGGTCCTAGCGAGCAGTACTTC.